This TCR beta chain was captured by sequencing in a study of monozygotic twins with inflammatory bowel disease. Germline V gene data show CDR1 as LGHDT and CDR2 as YNNKEL (reference sequence). This CDR3 is 14 amino acids long. Study-level points and caveats: IBD patients showed reduced TCRbeta diversity (inverse Simpson) versus healthy co-twins.

From its re-call of the 5' RACE reads, TCRdb lists each CDR3 protein once, without DNA. The sample has some 200,000 distinct CDR3 sequences, and its top ten clones hold around 1.5%. A remark on this clonotype: Its specificity is unknown.

Sequencing was done on a sample of blood. This chain connects TRBV3-1 to TRBJ1-1. This clonotype originated in a human donor with ulcerative colitis or Crohn's disease, or a healthy co-twin of an affected twin (not recorded which). The chain's CDR3 is CASSQEGENTEAFF.